Below are 21 T cell receptor beta chains sequenced from a single sample in a study of spatial heterogeneity in lung cancer. TCRdb recomputed calls from the 5' RACE reads with MiXCR, one row per CDR3 protein. Of some 11,000 distinct CDR3 sequences listed, approximately 6% are singletons. Documented time point: sample taken at primary tumor resection. The input material, whole RNA from tumor, nontumor lung or frozen PBMC, was sequenced unsorted. The sample was normal lung tissue next to the tumor, taken at surgery. The receptors here all came from a male donor with early-stage non-small cell lung cancer.

This chain connects TRBV7-9 to TRBJ1-5; D is unresolved. CDR1 and CDR2 (germline): SEHNR, FQNEAQ (reference sequence). The CDR3 contains 14 residues. Trimming left V 5 bases short and J 2 bases short, with 10 bases between. The CDR3, as DNA: TGTGCCAGCAGCCCCTCGTTTGGCAATCAGCCCCAGCATTTT. Residues: CASSPSFGNQPQHF.

This clonotype was recorded at least ten times. The chain has TRBV15 and TRBJ2-7, with D hard to call. CDR1 and CDR2 from the germline V gene are LNHNV and YYDKDF (reference sequence). Trimming shortened V by 0 bases and J by 7 bases, and 7 bases separated the two germline ends. The CDR3 runs to 12 residues. CDR3 bases: TGTGCCACCAGCAGAGATTGGGGAGAGCAGTACTTC. This translates into CATSRDWGEQYF.

This clonotype is judged medium-sized (0.01 to 0.1%). The rearrangement joins TRBV12-3 or TRBV12-4 to TRBJ2-5, with D uncertain. The V gene lost 4 bases and the J gene lost 9 bases, with 15 bases spanning the gap. The CDR3 has 13 amino acids. CDR3 nucleotides: TGTGCCAGCAGTTCAAGTGTAGGCCAGGCCCAGTACTTC. This translates into CASSSSVGQAQYF.

This clonotype was picked up many times. This chain uses TRBV3-1 with TRBJ1-1, with TRBD1 as a possible D gene (5 bases). CDR1 is LGHDT and CDR2 is YNNKEL in the germline V gene (reference sequence). The CDR3 sequence is 14 residues long. Trimming pared 1 base from V and 6 bases from J, leaving 12 bases between. DNA for the CDR3: TGTGCCAGCAGCCAAGTAGGAGCGGGGCCTGAAGCTTTCTTT. Amino acids: CASSQVGAGPEAFF.

This clonotype has at least ten counts. This sequence joins TRBV5-1 and TRBJ1-4; perhaps TRBD1 as D (5 bases). The CDR3 is 14 amino acids. Trimming took off 1 base at V and 3 bases at J, with 7 bases between the two ends. Germline assignment: CDR1 SGHRS and CDR2 YFSETQ. Here the CDR3 reads CASSLWGSNEKLFF. CDR3 DNA sequence: TGCGCCAGCAGCTTGTGGGGGTCTAATGAAAAACTGTTTTTT.

The sample holds many counts of this clonotype. The gene calls are TRBV20-1 and TRBJ2-1, with 11 nucleotides matching TRBD2. The CDR3 has 15 residues. Trimming cost V 5 bases and J 7 bases; bases outside gene matches: 10. The germline gives CDR1 DFQATT, CDR2 SNEGSKA (reference sequence). CDR3 protein: CSAFLSGRARNEQFF. CDR3 in DNA: TGCAGTGCTTTCCTTAGCGGGAGGGCCCGGAATGAGCAGTTCTTC.

This clonotype was counted ten times or more. The chain employs TRBV10-3 and TRBJ2-3, with no clear D. The CDR3 length is 14 residues. Germline lookup yields CDR1 ENHRY and CDR2 SYGVKD. With 10 bases removed from V and 1 base from J, the gap between germline ends came to 15 bases. The DNA of the CDR3 is TGTGCCACCGAACCTGGGTTGGGCACAGATACGCAGTATTTT. Protein product: CATEPGLGTDTQYF.

As for this clonotype: The CDR3 carries no conserved terminal phenylalanine or tryptophan, so it likely arises from a read error. The J gene is TRBJ2-7, the V gene TRBV7-2; the D call may be TRBD1 or TRBD2 (5 bases each). Germline values: CDR1 SGHTA, CDR2 FQGNSA. Trimming left V 5 bases short and J 7 bases short, with 18 bases between. This CDR3 spans 14 amino acids. The chain's CDR3 is CASSPGRQSGEQYL. In nucleotides, the CDR3 is TGTGCCAGCAGCCCGGGACGGCAATCCGGGGAGCAGTACTTA.

Relative to its sample, this clonotype is medium-sized. V gene TRBV18 combines with J gene TRBJ2-5; D possibly corresponds to TRBD1 (5 bases). Germline V lookup: CDR1 KGHSH, CDR2 LQKENI. The CDR3 is 13 residues long. V dropped 4 bases and J dropped 3 bases, with 9 bases sitting between them. The CDR3 DNA is TGTGCCAGCTCACAGGGGCAGGAAGAGACCCAGTACTTC. It translates to CASSQGQEETQYF. Full variable domain (rest looked up from reference TRBV18 and TRBJ2-5): NAGVMQNPRHLVRRRGQEARLRCSPMKGHSHVYWYRQLPEEGLKFMVYLQKENIIDESGMPKERFSAEFPKEGPSILRIQQVVRGDSAAYFCASSQGQEETQYFGPGTRLLVL.

This clonotype has at least ten counts. V and J are TRBV6-6 and TRBJ2-2; perhaps TRBD1 as D (6 bases). The CDR3 runs to 15 residues. The V gene's germline CDR1 is MNHNY and CDR2 SVGAGI (reference sequence). V dropped 2 bases and J dropped 5 bases, with 12 bases sitting between them. CDR3 nucleotides: TGTGCCAGCAGTTACAGGGACACCCGGACCGGGGAGCTGTTTTTT. Encoded protein: CASSYRDTRTGELFF.

This clonotype was counted many times. V usage is TRBV12-3 or TRBV12-4 and J usage is TRBJ1-1; 7 bases map to TRBD1. J gave up 0 bases and V 5 bases, and 3 bases lay outside the gene matches. The CDR3 runs 14 residues. The CDR3 nucleotides read TGTGCCAGCAGTGTGACAGGGTTGAACACTGAAGCTTTCTTT. Translated, it gives CASSVTGLNTEAFF.

The gene calls are TRBV20-1 and TRBJ2-7; tentative D call: TRBD2 (6 bases). This CDR3 is 16 amino acids long. The germline CDR1 and CDR2 sequences are DFQATT and SNEGSKA (reference sequence). Trimming took off 0 bases at V and 3 bases at J, with 18 bases between the two ends. The CDR3 DNA sequence: TGCAGTGCTAGAGATAGAGCCTTAGGAGGGCTCTACGAGCAGTACTTC. Translation: CSARDRALGGLYEQYF.

The chain recombines TRBV2 with TRBJ1-5; weak D call: TRBD1 (6 bases). The length of the CDR3 is 13 residues. Germline V gene sequence: CDR1 SNHLY, CDR2 FYNNEI. Trimming shortened V by 6 bases and J by 4 bases, and 10 bases separated the two germline ends. DNA for the CDR3: TGTGCCAGCAGGGACAGCAATAATCAGCCCCAGCATTTT. Translated: CASRDSNNQPQHF.

Many counts were recorded for this clonotype. This rearrangement joins TRBV12-3 or TRBV12-4 to TRBJ1-1, with D possibly being TRBD1 (5 bases). V lost 5 bases, J lost 0 bases, and 10 bases lay in between. This CDR3 is built from 14 residues. For the CDR3, the DNA is TGTGCCAGCAGTCCCCGGGGGATGAACACTGAAGCTTTCTTT. Translating it yields CASSPRGMNTEAFF.

This clonotype was counted between two and nine times. The chain carries TRBV27 and TRBJ1-5, with a possible D match to TRBD1 (6 bases). V lost 0 bases and J 6 bases, leaving 12 bases between the germline ends. Germline assignment: CDR1 MNHEY and CDR2 SMNVEV (reference sequence). This CDR3 has 15 amino acids. In DNA, the CDR3 is TGTGCCAGCAGTTTATCGACAGGTGGGGCTCAGCCCCAGCATTTT. Translating it yields CASSLSTGGAQPQHF.

In this sample, this clonotype turned up many times. The V and J genes are TRBV2 and TRBJ2-1; 11 bases match TRBD2. With V trimmed by 6 bases and J by 7 bases, 14 bases remained unmatched. This CDR3 comprises 17 residues. CDR1 and CDR2 from the germline V gene are SNHLY and FYNNEI. CDR3 in DNA: TGTGCCAGCAGAGCCCCTTTAGCGGGAGGGCCTCAGAATGAGCAGTTCTTC. It codes for CASRAPLAGGPQNEQFF.

The chain carries TRBV5-1 and TRBJ2-2; TRBD2 might be the D (6 bases). Per the germline V gene, CDR1 is SGHRS and CDR2 is YFSETQ. With 1 base removed from V and 5 bases from J, the gap between germline ends came to 15 bases. This CDR3 has 16 residues. Here the CDR3 DNA reads TGCGCCAGCAGCTTGAGCGCCGGGACTCCTACCGGGGAGCTGTTTTTT. This codes for CASSLSAGTPTGELFF.

This clonotype appeared many times. This chain connects TRBV29-1 to TRBJ1-2, with D perhaps TRBD1 (5 bases). Germline V gene sequence: CDR1 SQVTM, CDR2 ANQGSEA. CDR3 size: 12 residues. The V and J ends lost 1 base and 8 bases respectively, with 11 bases between them. This CDR3 reads CSVEGGDGGYTF. CDR3 in DNA: TGCAGCGTTGAAGGAGGGGATGGAGGCTACACCTTC. Variable domain in full (rest from reference TRBV29-1 and TRBJ1-2): SAVISQKPSRDICQRGTSLTIQCQVDSQVTMMFWYRQQPGQSLTLIATANQGSEATYESGFVIDKFPISRPNLTFSTLTVSNMSPEDSSIYLCSVEGGDGGYTFGSGTRLTVV.

By share, this clonotype counts as medium-sized. The gene calls are TRBV11-2 and TRBJ1-1; D unresolved. The CDR3 has 14 amino acids. V dropped 4 bases and J dropped 6 bases, with 15 bases sitting between them. Germline V gives CDR1 SGHAT, CDR2 FQNNGV. CDR3 DNA: TGTGCCAGCAGCTCTACAACAAGGCGCGCTGAAGCTTTCTTT. Residues: CASSSTTRRAEAFF.

This clonotype occurred many times. The V call is TRBV12-3 or TRBV12-4, the J call TRBJ1-2; the D is unclear. This CDR3 comprises 16 residues. V dropped 2 bases and J dropped 0 bases, with 13 bases sitting between them. The CDR3 loop reads CASSLRTQLANYGYTF. CDR3 sequence (DNA): TGTGCCAGCAGTTTACGTACGCAGTTAGCTAACTATGGCTACACCTTC.

This clonotype turned up a few times. The V call is TRBV6-2 or TRBV6-3, the J call TRBJ2-1; 7 positions match TRBD2. V lost 7 bases and J lost 7; bases outside the gene matches: 10. The CDR3 covers 14 residues. The V gene's germline CDR1 is MNHEY and CDR2 SVGEGT. The CDR3 sequence: CASTLAGGGNEQFF. DNA for the CDR3: TGTGCCAGCACCTTGGCTGGGGGGGGTAATGAGCAGTTCTTC.